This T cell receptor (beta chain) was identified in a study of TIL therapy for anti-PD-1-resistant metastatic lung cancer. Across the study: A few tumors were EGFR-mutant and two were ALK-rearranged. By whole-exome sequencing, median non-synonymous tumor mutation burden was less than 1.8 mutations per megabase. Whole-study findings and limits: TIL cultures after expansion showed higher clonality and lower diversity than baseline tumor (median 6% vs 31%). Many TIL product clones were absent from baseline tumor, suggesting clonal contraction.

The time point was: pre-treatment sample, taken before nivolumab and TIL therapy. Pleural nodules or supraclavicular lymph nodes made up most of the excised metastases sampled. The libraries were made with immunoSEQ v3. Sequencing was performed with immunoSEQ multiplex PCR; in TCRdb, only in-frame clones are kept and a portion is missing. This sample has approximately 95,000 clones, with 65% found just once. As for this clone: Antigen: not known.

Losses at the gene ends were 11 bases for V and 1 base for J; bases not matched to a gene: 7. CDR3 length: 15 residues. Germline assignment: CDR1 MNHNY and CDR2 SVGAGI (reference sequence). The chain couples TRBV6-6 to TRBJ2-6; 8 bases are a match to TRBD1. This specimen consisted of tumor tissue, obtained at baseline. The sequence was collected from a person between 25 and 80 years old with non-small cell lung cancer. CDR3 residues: CAADRAGSGANVLTF. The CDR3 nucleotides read TGTGCCGCGGACAGGGCAGGGTCTGGGGCCAACGTCCTGACTTTC.